What follows are 14 T cell receptor beta chains derived from one specimen sequenced in a study of T cell responses to AZD1222 COVID-19 vaccine. The method was immunoSEQ multiplex PCR; TCRdb's version includes in-frame clones alone and lacks a portion of them. The repertoire holds 140,000 to 150,000 clones, with roughly 89% as singletons. This material consisted of peripheral blood, taken on day 0 of AZD1222 vaccination. These receptors were taken from an adult in good health.

This chain links TRBV28 with TRBJ1-1, with a tentative D call TRBD1 (6 bases). The CDR3 loop spans 13 amino acids. V shed 4 bases and J shed 5 bases, with 11 bases lying between them. CDR1 MDHEN and CDR2 SYDVKM come from the germline V gene. CDR3 sequence reads: CASSSEGGTEAFF. CDR3 DNA: TGTGCCAGCAGTTCGGAAGGGGGGACTGAAGCTTTCTTT.

This clone occurred once. This chain joins TRBV5-1 and TRBJ1-1; 7 bases fit TRBD1. The CDR3 totals 15 residues. The V segment lost 0 bases and the J segment 1 base; nucleotides outside the gene matches: 3. Per germline, CDR1 SGHRS and CDR2 YFSETQ. CDR3 sequence: CASSLGDSPNTEAFF. The CDR3, as DNA: TGCGCCAGCAGCTTGGGGGACAGCCCGAACACTGAAGCTTTCTTT.

The chain uses TRBV7-3 and TRBJ2-7; 7 positions match TRBD1. With 5 bases clipped from V and 7 bases from J, the junction kept 11 bases outside the gene matches. This CDR3 region has 14 residues. Germline CDR1 SGHTA, CDR2 FQGTGA. The CDR3: CASSVTGTSGEQYF. CDR3 nucleotide sequence: TGTGCCAGCAGCGTGACAGGGACCTCGGGAGAGCAGTACTTC.

This clone was recorded once. The chain recombines TRBV29-1 with TRBJ1-1; tentative D call: TRBD1 (5 bases). CDR1 is SQVTM and CDR2 is ANQGSEA in the germline V gene. CDR3 length equals 10 residues. Here the CDR3 reads CSAGDTEAFF. In DNA, the CDR3 is TGCAGTGCGGGGGACACTGAAGCTTTCTTT.

The V gene is TRBV6-5, the J gene TRBJ2-3, with 9 bases matching TRBD2. The CDR3 totals 13 residues. Germline CDR1 MNHEY, CDR2 SVGAGI. The J segment lost 8 bases and the V segment lost 6 bases, leaving 6 bases of the junction unmatched. The CDR3 DNA reads as TGTGCCAGCAGAACAGGAGCGGGAGGTACGCAGTATTTT. It yields the protein CASRTGAGGTQYF.

The chain links TRBV7-3 to TRBJ2-2; 8 bases match TRBD2. The V gene's germline CDR1 is SGHTA and CDR2 FQGTGA. The CDR3 is made up of 15 amino acids. J gave up 5 bases and V 7 bases, and 9 bases lay outside the gene matches. The CDR3 nucleotides are TGTGCCAGCATCAAAGCGGGAGCCCGGACCGGGGAGCTGTTTTTT. This gives the protein CASIKAGARTGELFF. The variable domain in full, with the rest retrieved from reference TRBV7-3 and TRBJ2-2, is GAGVSQTPSNKVTEKGKYVELRCDPISGHTALYWYRQSLGQGPEFLIYFQGTGAADDSGLPNDRFFAVRPEGSVSTLKIQRTERGDSAVYLCASIKAGARTGELFFGEGSRLTVL.

This clone showed up just a few times. The genes are TRBV9 and TRBJ1-2, with D unclear. Looked up from germline, CDR1 is SGDLS and CDR2 is YYNGEE. The CDR3 has 14 residues. V lost 3 bases, J lost 2 bases, and 11 bases lay in between. Written as DNA, the CDR3 is TGTGCCAGCAGCGCCCAGCTGGGGAACTATGGCTACACCTTC. It encodes CASSAQLGNYGYTF.

The CDR3 DNA follows: TGTGCCAGCAGCTTAGGGGGGACAGGGGGCCTCCCAGATACGCAGTATTTT. Protein product: CASSLGGTGGLPDTQYF. V is TRBV7-9 and J is TRBJ2-3, with 12 nucleotides matching TRBD1. CDR1 is SEHNR, CDR2 FQNEAQ, per germline (reference sequence). The trim removed 1 base at V and 4 bases at J, leaving 6 bases unmatched. The CDR3 length is 17 residues.

J is TRBJ2-7 and V is TRBV6-5; 9 bases are a match to TRBD1. Unmatched junction bases numbered 4, after V lost 7 bases and J lost 0 bases. Looked up from germline, CDR1 is MNHEY and CDR2 is SVGAGI. The CDR3 is made up of 14 amino acids. The CDR3 DNA sequence: TGTGCCAGCAAGGACAGGGGTATCTCCTACGAGCAGTACTTC. This translates into CASKDRGISYEQYF.

V usage is TRBV5-1 and J usage is TRBJ2-2; 12 nucleotides align to TRBD2. CDR3 length: 16 amino acids. Germline V lookup: CDR1 SGHRS, CDR2 YFSETQ. V trimming: 4 bases; J trimming: 6 bases; junction bases outside the gene matches: 7. CDR3: CASSLPSGRASGELFF. The CDR3 nucleotides read TGCGCCAGCAGCCTACCTAGCGGGAGGGCCTCCGGGGAGCTGTTTTTT.

This clone was recorded only once. The chain has TRBV9 and TRBJ2-6; 7 nucleotides match TRBD1. CDR1 and CDR2 (germline): SGDLS, YYNGEE. This CDR3 has 15 amino acids. The chain's CDR3 is CARRSDRVGANVLTF. The CDR3 nucleotides are TGTGCTCGGCGTAGCGACAGGGTTGGGGCCAACGTCCTGACTTTC.

V is TRBV27 and J is TRBJ2-1; D is possibly TRBD1 or TRBD2 (5 bases each). The CDR3 spans 16 residues. Germline V gene lookup returns CDR1 MNHEY and CDR2 SMNVEV (reference sequence). The V end lost 5 bases, the J end lost 5 bases, and 19 bases lay between the germline ends. The CDR3 nucleotides are TGTGCCAGCAGTGCGTCCCACGGGACGGTTCACAATGAGCAGTTCTTC. It specifies CASSASHGTVHNEQFF.

V and J are TRBV12-3 or TRBV12-4 and TRBJ2-7; 12 nucleotides match TRBD1. Losses at the gene ends were 8 bases for V and 6 bases for J; bases not matched to a gene: 5. The CDR3 is made up of 13 amino acids. Written as DNA, the CDR3 is TGTGCCAGCCGGGACAGGGGGCGAGGCGAGCAGTACTTC. Amino acid sequence: CASRDRGRGEQYF.

The chain combines TRBV14 with TRBJ1-3; the D gene is possibly TRBD1 (6 bases). This CDR3 has 17 residues. Trimming removed 1 base from V and 4 bases from J, with 17 bases in between. Germline V lookup: CDR1 SGHDN, CDR2 FVKESK. The CDR3 protein is CASSQVGQYSSGNTIYF. CDR3 nucleotide sequence: TGTGCCAGCAGCCAAGTAGGACAGTACTCATCCGGAAACACCATATATTTT.